The 10 T cell receptor beta chains listed next were all sequenced from one sample in a study of CD8 T cells in Susac syndrome (dated by TCRdb to about 2019). Library method: the immunoSEQ multiplex PCR assay. RNA was extracted with the RNeasy kit and about 0.5 to 1 ug was reverse transcribed using random hexamers. TCRdb reprocessing: public reads trimmed at Q25 with fastp, clones called with MiXCR, in-frame beta chains kept. Rows with a matching CDR3 protein are joined into one entry that keeps the most common DNA and genes. In this sample the table shows 150,000 to 200,000 distinct CDR3 sequences, approximately 93% of which occur a single time. The ten biggest clones cover almost 0.095% of the sample. Sequencing was performed on CD4+ T cells from PBMCs. The origin of the receptors is a human donor with multiple sclerosis.

This clonotype was detected only once. The genes are TRBV18 and TRBJ2-1; perhaps TRBD1 as D (5 bases). V gave up 6 bases and J gave up 0 bases, with 12 bases separating them. The CDR3 spans 15 residues. Germline V CDR1 and CDR2: KGHSH, LQKENI. The CDR3 here is CASSQGRSSYNEQFF. The CDR3 bases are TGTGCCAGCTCCCAGGGCAGGAGCTCCTACAATGAGCAGTTCTTC.

The rearrangement uses TRBV18 and TRBJ1-5; D ambiguous. The CDR3 is 13 residues long. Germline values: CDR1 KGHSH, CDR2 LQKENI. V dropped 3 bases and J dropped 1 base, with 4 bases sitting between them. The CDR3 sequence: CASSPTSNQPQHF. CDR3 bases: TGTGCCAGCTCACCGACAAGCAATCAGCCCCAGCATTTT.

The rearrangement joins TRBV29-1 to TRBJ1-4; 10 bases fit TRBD1. The germline CDR1 and CDR2 sequences are SQVTM and ANQGSEA. The length of the CDR3 is 15 residues. J was trimmed by 0 bases and V by 6 bases; bases with no gene match: 4. CDR3 region: CSVTGQGATNEKLFF. In nucleotides, the CDR3 is TGCAGCGTGACCGGACAGGGGGCAACTAATGAAAAACTGTTTTTT.

The V gene is TRBV5-1, the J gene TRBJ2-5; 7 bases fit TRBD2. Germline trimming cut 4 bases from V and 2 bases from J; bases unmatched to any gene: 8. The CDR3 totals 15 residues. CDR1 SGHRS and CDR2 YFSETQ come from the germline V gene. The CDR3 reads CASSQRLAGQETQYF. The DNA of the CDR3 is TGCGCCAGCAGCCAGAGACTAGCAGGGCAAGAGACCCAGTACTTC.

The chain employs TRBV12-3 or TRBV12-4 and TRBJ1-2, with a tentative D call TRBD1 (6 bases). The CDR3 loop spans 13 amino acids. Trimming pared 3 bases from V and 4 bases from J, leaving 9 bases between. The CDR3 region has the DNA TGTGCCAGCAGTTTCAGGGGTGGCTATGGCTACACCTTC. It is translated as CASSFRGGYGYTF.

The gene calls are TRBV12-3 or TRBV12-4 and TRBJ1-2; 7 bases map to TRBD1. This CDR3 is built from 13 residues. V was pared by 6 bases and J by 2 bases, with 3 bases of the junction left unmatched. In nucleotides, the CDR3 is TGTGCCAGCAGCTTACAGGGGAACTATGGCTACACCTTC. Amino acid sequence: CASSLQGNYGYTF.

The chain recombines TRBV30 with TRBJ1-5, with TRBD1 as a possible D gene (5 bases). Trimming stripped 7 bases from V and 4 bases from J, with 14 bases between. The germline gives CDR1 GTSNPN, CDR2 SVGIG (reference sequence). The CDR3 consists of 13 residues. The CDR3 DNA sequence: TGTGCCTTAAGCCGGGACTCAAATCAGCCCCAGCATTTT. This encodes CALSRDSNQPQHF.

The chain has TRBV3-1 and TRBJ1-2, with D perhaps TRBD1 (6 bases). The germline V gene encodes CDR1 LGHDT and CDR2 YNNKEL (reference sequence). V lost 4 bases and J 1 base, leaving 16 bases between the germline ends. The CDR3 is 16 amino acids. The CDR3 DNA reads as TGTGCCAGCAGCCCAGCGGGACACGAGATTAACTATGGCTACACCTTC. It is translated as CASSPAGHEINYGYTF.

This clonotype has more than one count but fewer than ten. One junction end disagrees with the germline gene, perhaps due to a read error. The gene calls are TRBV5-1 and TRBJ2-1; 9 bases agree with TRBD2. The CDR3 runs 15 residues. Per germline, CDR1 SGHRS and CDR2 YFSETQ. The CDR3 spells CASSLTSGAYNEQFF. The CDR3 DNA is TGTGCCAGCAGCCTGACTAGCGGAGCCTACAATGAGCAGTTCTTC.

This chain uses TRBV14 with TRBJ2-1; 7 nucleotides agree with TRBD2. Trimming took 3 bases from V and 6 from J; bases not matched to a gene: 8. This CDR3 contains 15 residues. The germline V gene encodes CDR1 SGHDN and CDR2 FVKESK. The CDR3 DNA reads TGTGCCAGCAGCCACCCCAAGCGGGAAATCAATGAGCAGTTCTTC. It yields the protein CASSHPKREINEQFF.